This T cell receptor (beta chain) was obtained from a study of PD-L1 blockade in urothelial cancer. The time point denotes: pretreatment peripheral blood. The number of samples from each patient was between 1 and 8, taken pretreatment and on-treatment. Measured with immunoSEQ multiplex PCR; TCRdb has only the in-frame clones, and not every one. Of tens of thousands of clones listed, roughly 92% were seen once; the top ten hold 11%. V gave up 6 bases and J gave up 5 bases; unmatched junction bases: 6. CDR1 MDHEN and CDR2 SYDVKM come from the germline V gene. The CDR3 contains 15 residues. The sequence came from a woman aged 60-70 years with urothelial cancer. This rearrangement joins TRBV28 to TRBJ2-1; 11 bases are a match to TRBD2. This material consisted of PBMCs, taken around atezolizumab (anti-PD-L1) treatment. The CDR3 sequence is CASSPSGLADNEQFF. The CDR3 bases are TGTGCCAGCAGCCCCTCGGGACTAGCGGACAATGAGCAGTTCTTC. Combining the CDR3 with reference TRBV28 and TRBJ2-1 gives the whole variable domain DVKVTQSSRYLVKRTGEKVFLECVQDMDHENMFWYRQDPGLGLRLIYFSYDVKMKEKGDIPEGYSVSREKKERFSLILESASTNQTSMYLCASSPSGLADNEQFFGPGTRLTVL.